The clone carrying this T cell receptor (beta chain) has a handful of counts. What it recognizes is unknown. As TCR cDNA was made by 5'RACE template switching, a universal primer site and UMIs were added. TCRdb re-derived calls from the 5' RACE reads in MiXCR, one entry per CDR3 protein. Found here are around 310,000 distinct CDR3 sequences, 8.7% of them singletons; the top ten hold about 20%. The germline V gene encodes CDR1 LGHNA and CDR2 YNFKEQ. V lost 1 base and J lost 5, with 11 bases in between. This CDR3 comprises 14 residues. These data originate in a study of T cells after yellow fever vaccination. About the research overall: The fractions with low cell numbers were processed using SMART-Seq v4 Ultra Low Input.

Study-wide results and limits: Clones that expanded after primary vaccination mostly reappeared after the booster (roughly 95% CD4, around 87% CD8). A weaker but faster secondary response was observed, peaking on day 5 versus 15.

The sequencing used PBMCs, collected on the day of the first yellow fever vaccination. J is TRBJ2-5 and V is TRBV4-2; possible D gene TRBD2, 6 bases. This clonotype originated in a young man who received the YFV17D yellow fever vaccine. This CDR3 reads CASSQGRVEETQYF. In DNA, the CDR3 is TGTGCCAGCAGCCAAGGGAGGGTTGAGGAGACCCAGTACTTC.